This T cell receptor beta chain derives from a study of cytomegalovirus exposure and HLA in healthy donors. General study findings and limits: An analysis done earlier found most TCR beta V segments productive about 90% or about 30% of the time.

The PCR was carried out with 60 Vbeta primers and 13 Jbeta primers. Clones were sequenced by immunoSEQ multiplex PCR, and TCRdb holds only the in-frame ones, with some missing. The sample includes over 150,000 clones, 70% to 80% of them seen just once. The CDR3 sequence is 13 residues long. Germline-derived CDR1 and CDR2 are GTSNPN and SVGIG (reference sequence). Trimming took 2 bases from V and 5 from J, leaving 9 bases between them. A remark on this clone: What it binds is not known.

The sequenced material came from PBMCs. V usage is TRBV30 and J usage is TRBJ2-2; no firm D call. The source of this sequence is a woman aged 55-69 years in good health and CMV-seropositive. In DNA form, the CDR3 reads TGTGCCTGGAGTAAACAAGTAACCGGGGAGCTGTTTTTT. Translated: CAWSKQVTGELFF.